What follows describes a single T cell receptor (beta chain). Amplification used 60 Vbeta primers and 13 Jbeta primers. Method: immunoSEQ multiplex PCR; TCRdb's copy keeps in-frame clones and lacks some. The table lists about 210,000 clones, about 80% of them singletons. The record originates from a study of cytomegalovirus exposure and HLA in healthy donors. The ends lost 3 bases at V and 6 bases at J; junction bases unmatched: 7. The CDR3 has 16 amino acids. Germline V gene data show CDR1 as SGHRS and CDR2 as YFSETQ. The chain uses TRBV5-1 and TRBJ2-1; 12 bases map to TRBD2. The TCR originated in a male donor in good health and CMV-seronegative. The sample was PBMCs. The CDR3 protein is CASSYLAGGPGNEQFF. CDR3 DNA sequence: TGCGCCAGCAGCTACCTAGCGGGGGGGCCGGGCAATGAGCAGTTCTTC. The whole variable domain, filled in from reference TRBV5-1 and TRBJ2-1, reads KAGVTQTPRYLIKTRGQQVTLSCSPISGHRSVSWYQQTPGQGLQFLFEYFSETQRNKGNFPGRFSGRQFSNSRSEMNVSTLELGDSALYLCASSYLAGGPGNEQFFGPGTRLTVL.